Listed here are 24 T cell receptor beta chains from one sample, sequenced in a study of blood T cell repertoires in COVID-19. TCRdb's copy holds only in-frame clones and misses some; the assay was immunoSEQ multiplex PCR. This table has 210,000 or so clones, roughly 90% appearing once. Source material: peripheral blood. The receptors derive from a man between 40 and 49 years old with active or convalescent COVID-19.

The rearrangement joins TRBV28 to TRBJ2-1; perhaps TRBD2 as D (6 bases). Germline assignment: CDR1 MDHEN and CDR2 SYDVKM. V gave up 7 bases and J gave up 1 base, with 17 bases separating them. This CDR3 is 16 amino acids long. The CDR3 nucleotides are TGTGCCAGCAAATCGGGGATTGCGGGGTCCTACAATGAGCAGTTCTTC. Translated, it gives CASKSGIAGSYNEQFF.

The genes are TRBV4-1 and TRBJ2-1, with TRBD1 as a possible D gene (6 bases). V was cut by 5 bases and J by 5 bases, with 16 bases left in between. This CDR3 contains 15 residues. Germline assignment: CDR1 MGHRA and CDR2 YSYEKL. The DNA of the CDR3 is TGCGCCAGCAGCACCCGGGACCGGGACAACAATGAGCAGTTCTTC. This gives the protein CASSTRDRDNNEQFF.

This rearrangement joins TRBV4-2 to TRBJ1-3; possible D gene TRBD1, 5 bases. CDR1 is LGHNA and CDR2 is YNFKEQ in the germline V gene. V lost 3 bases to trimming and J lost 0 bases, with 12 bases between them. The CDR3 contains 16 residues. CDR3 amino acids: CASSQERQSSGNTIYF. In nucleotides, the CDR3 is TGTGCCAGCAGCCAGGAAAGACAGAGCTCTGGAAACACCATATATTTT.

This chain joins TRBV27 and TRBJ2-5, with TRBD2 matching 8 bases. The CDR3 consists of 15 residues. The germline gives CDR1 MNHEY, CDR2 SMNVEV (reference sequence). V gave up 2 bases and J gave up 2 bases; unmatched junction bases: 4. The CDR3 spells CASSLGVAGQETQYF. In DNA, the CDR3 is TGTGCCAGCAGTTTAGGAGTAGCGGGACAAGAGACCCAGTACTTC.

The CDR3 DNA sequence: TGCGCCAGCAGCCTAGGGGCGGATGAGCAGTTCTTC. Protein: CASSLGADEQFF. The rearrangement links TRBV5-1 to TRBJ2-1; tentatively, D is TRBD1 (5 bases). The V gene lost 4 bases and the J gene lost 8 bases, with 10 bases spanning the gap. CDR3 length: 12 amino acids. In germline, CDR1 is SGHRS, CDR2 YFSETQ.

The chain links TRBV5-1 to TRBJ2-5, with 8 bases aligning to TRBD2. Trimming removed 2 bases from V and 5 bases from J; junction bases left unmatched: 8. CDR3 length equals 15 residues. Germline V lookup: CDR1 SGHRS, CDR2 YFSETQ. The CDR3 here is CASSLSSGSGETQYF. As DNA, the CDR3 is TGCGCCAGCAGCTTATCAAGCGGGAGTGGCGAGACCCAGTACTTC.

The CDR3 is CASSPGRLAGLNEQFF. CDR3 bases: TGTGCCAGCAGCCCTGGCCGACTAGCGGGATTGAATGAGCAGTTCTTC. The chain combines TRBV3-1 (or the pseudogene TRBV3-2) with TRBJ2-1, with 11 bases identical to TRBD2. Germline loops: CDR1 LGHDT, CDR2 YNNKEL (reference sequence). V dropped 4 bases and J dropped 7; count of bases not matched to a gene: 9. The CDR3 totals 16 residues.

The table lists this clone with a count of one. V gene TRBV11-2 combines with J gene TRBJ2-3; 12 positions match TRBD2. The CDR3 extends over 17 amino acids. The V gene's germline CDR1 is SGHAT and CDR2 FQNNGV. With V trimmed by 3 bases and J by 2 bases, 6 bases remained unmatched. The CDR3 sequence is CASSFVLAGGPTDTQYF. The CDR3 DNA reads TGTGCCAGCAGCTTCGTACTAGCGGGAGGACCCACAGATACGCAGTATTTT.

The chain uses TRBV7-9 and TRBJ2-7; 7 bases align to TRBD2. V was clipped by 2 bases and J by 3 bases; unmatched bases: 13. Germline V gene lookup returns CDR1 SEHNR and CDR2 FQNEAQ (reference sequence). This CDR3 comprises 17 residues. The CDR3 DNA is TGTGCCAGCAGCTTACGCGCTGGCGCGGGAGAAAGCTACGAGCAGTACTTC. This encodes CASSLRAGAGESYEQYF. Drawing the rest from reference TRBV7-9 and TRBJ2-7, the complete variable domain is DTGVSQNPRHKITKRGQNVTFRCDPISEHNRLYWYRQTLGQGPEFLTYFQNEAQLEKSRLLSDRFSAERPKGSFSTLEIQRTEQGDSAMYLCASSLRAGAGESYEQYFGPGTRLTVT.

The rearrangement links TRBV27 to TRBJ2-1; 7 bases are shared with TRBD2. J lost 1 base, V lost 9 bases, and 9 bases had no gene match. The CDR3 loop spans 15 amino acids. The germline V gene has CDR1 MNHEY and CDR2 SMNVEV (reference sequence). CDR3 nucleotide sequence: TGTGCCAGTATCGGCGCGGGAGTTTCCTACAATGAGCAGTTCTTC. Translating it yields CASIGAGVSYNEQFF.

DNA of the CDR3: TGTGCCAGCAGCCCCACCCTGGACAGGGTCCTCTATGGCTACACCTTC. Translated: CASSPTLDRVLYGYTF. The J gene is TRBJ1-2, the V gene TRBV3-1 (or the pseudogene TRBV3-2); 8 bases line up with TRBD1. CDR3 length equals 16 residues. The germline gives CDR1 LGHDT, CDR2 YNNKEL (reference sequence). Germline trimming cut 4 bases from V and 4 bases from J; bases unmatched to any gene: 11.

This clone appeared a few times. CDR3 sequence reads: CASSRTGNYQETQYF. CDR3 bases: TGTGCCAGCAGCCGGACAGGTAATTACCAAGAGACCCAGTACTTC. The rearrangement links TRBV7-9 to TRBJ2-5; 7 bases are shared with TRBD1. Germline trimming cut 5 bases from V and 0 bases from J; bases unmatched to any gene: 6. CDR1 SEHNR and CDR2 FQNEAQ come from the germline V gene (reference sequence). The CDR3 loop spans 15 amino acids.

This chain uses TRBV5-4 with TRBJ2-3, with 8 bases aligning to TRBD2. The trim removed 1 base at V and 2 bases at J, leaving 3 bases unmatched. The germline gives CDR1 SGHNT, CDR2 YYREEE (reference sequence). The CDR3 totals 15 residues. The CDR3 loop is CASSLPGGVTDTQYF. The CDR3 bases are TGTGCCAGCAGCTTGCCGGGAGGGGTCACAGATACGCAGTATTTT.

The V gene is TRBV11-2, the J gene TRBJ1-2, with 10 bases matching TRBD1. The junction had 11 bases not matched to a gene; V was cut back by 5 bases and J by 14 bases. From germline, CDR1 is SGHAT and CDR2 FQNNGV. The CDR3 loop spans 13 amino acids. CDR3 coding DNA: TGTGCCAGCAGCCCGGGACAGGGGATTCTTGTAACCTTC. This gives the protein CASSPGQGILVTF.

In its sample, this clone was seen a few times. The chain uses TRBV7-3 and TRBJ1-2; TRBD1 is a possible D gene (6 bases). Germline CDR1 reads SGHTA; CDR2 reads FQGTGA. This CDR3 spans 14 amino acids. V was shortened by 0 bases and J by 2 bases, with 7 bases between the two germline ends. CDR3 DNA sequence: TGTGCCAGCAGCTTAACCACAGGGAACTATGGCTACACCTTC. Its protein product is CASSLTTGNYGYTF.

This clone has only one observation. The CDR3 DNA is TGTGCCAGCAGCGTAGGGGGCAGCGGGAGAGTTACGCAGTATTTT. It is translated as CASSVGGSGRVTQYF. The chain recombines TRBV9 with TRBJ2-3; 8 bases map to TRBD2. This CDR3 has 15 residues. The J segment lost 8 bases and the V segment lost 0 bases, leaving 8 bases of the junction unmatched. The germline V gene has CDR1 SGDLS and CDR2 YYNGEE.

J is TRBJ1-4 and V is TRBV12-3 or TRBV12-4; D is possibly TRBD1 (6 bases). With 4 bases removed from V and 8 bases from J, the gap between germline ends came to 11 bases. This CDR3 contains 13 residues. CDR3 DNA sequence: TGTGCCAGCAGTTACAGGGAGTTCGAAAAACTGTTTTTT. This gives the protein CASSYREFEKLFF.

The chain combines TRBV27 with TRBJ1-6; 7 nucleotides match TRBD1. The CDR3 runs to 15 residues. V shed 5 bases and J 5 bases; nucleotides not matched to a gene: 6. Looked up from germline, CDR1 is MNHEY and CDR2 is SMNVEV (reference sequence). The CDR3: CASSLAGTDNSPLHF. Here the CDR3 DNA reads TGTGCCAGCAGTCTAGCCGGGACAGATAATTCACCCCTCCACTTT.

This clone was observed a single time. V gene TRBV28 combines with J gene TRBJ1-5; possibly TRBD1 for D (5 bases). CDR1 and CDR2 (germline): MDHEN, SYDVKM. V was shortened by 3 bases and J by 5 bases, with 14 bases between the two germline ends. This CDR3 spans 15 amino acids. The chain's CDR3 is CASSLVRRGYQPQHF. CDR3 in DNA: TGTGCCAGCAGTTTGGTTCGGAGGGGTTATCAGCCCCAGCATTTT.

The sample holds one count of this clone. The J gene is TRBJ1-2, the V gene TRBV6-1; D is possibly TRBD1 (6 bases). CDR1 and CDR2 from the germline V gene are MNHNS and SASEGT. Trimming took off 2 bases at V and 6 bases at J, with 13 bases between the two ends. CDR3 size: 14 residues. The CDR3 reads CASSELTGTHGYTF. Here the CDR3 DNA reads TGTGCCAGCAGTGAACTAACAGGGACCCATGGCTACACCTTC.

CDR3 residues: CASSEGNAGTNDEQFF. The DNA for the CDR3 is TGCGCCAGCAGTGAGGGAAATGCCGGGACTAATGATGAGCAGTTCTTC. This chain links TRBV10-1 with TRBJ2-1; 7 nucleotides line up with TRBD2. From germline, CDR1 is WNHNN and CDR2 SYGVQD (reference sequence). The CDR3 spans 16 residues. V shed 2 bases, J shed 8 bases, and the junction held 12 bases outside the gene matches.

This chain links TRBV2 with TRBJ1-3, with a tentative D call TRBD1 (5 bases). From germline, CDR1 is SNHLY and CDR2 FYNNEI. The length of the CDR3 is 14 residues. V gave up 2 bases and J gave up 2 bases, with 7 bases separating them. Here the CDR3 DNA reads TGTGCCAGCAGTGAACCCAGGGCTGGAAACACCATATATTTT. This gives the protein CASSEPRAGNTIYF.

The chain couples TRBV19 to TRBJ2-3; D remains unclear. Germline-derived CDR1 and CDR2 are LNHDA and SQIVND (reference sequence). V gave up 1 base and J gave up 0 bases, with 17 bases separating them. The CDR3 is 18 residues long. CDR3 in amino acids: CASSIGSLLNLSTDTQYF. CDR3 coding DNA: TGTGCCAGTAGTATAGGCTCACTCCTCAACCTTAGCACAGATACGCAGTATTTT.

The rearrangement joins TRBV30 to TRBJ1-5; no firm D call. Germline values: CDR1 GTSNPN, CDR2 SVGIG (reference sequence). Trimming took off 2 bases at V and 0 bases at J, with 8 bases between the two ends. There are 14 residues in the CDR3. CDR3 amino acids: CAWSRSDSNQPQHF. CDR3 nucleotides: TGTGCCTGGAGTCGCTCAGATAGCAATCAGCCCCAGCATTTT.